This T cell receptor (beta chain) derives from a study of sequential checkpoint blockade in melanoma. The overall study: First-line arms were nivolumab then ipilimumab, or the reverse, randomized 1:1. Each arm's sequence ended with maintenance nivolumab.

Stated treatment: randomized to nivolumab then ipilimumab (arm A) or the reverse (arm B). No patient had prior DNA-damaging chemotherapy. From thawed PBMCs, live CD3+CD8+ cells negative for CD19 and CD56 were sorted. Here immunoSEQ multiplex PCR was the method, and the copy in TCRdb shows in-frame clones only, minus some. The sample records roughly 18,000 clones, roughly 53% being singletons. CDR1 SNHLY and CDR2 FYNNEI come from the germline V gene. The V and J ends lost 8 bases and 3 bases, in that order; junction bases with no gene match: 10. This CDR3 contains 17 residues. The gene calls are TRBV2 and TRBJ2-3, with TRBD2 matching 14 bases. Sequenced material: CD8+ T cells sorted from blood (inferred from file names), taken from a patient given nivolumab and ipilimumab in sequence. The TCR comes from a human donor with melanoma. CDR3 protein: CASRGLAGDYGTDTQYF. The DNA of the CDR3 is TGTGCCAGCCGGGGACTAGCGGGAGATTATGGTACAGATACGCAGTATTTT.